One sample yielded the 9 T cell receptor beta chains listed below, sequenced in a study of blood T cells in healthy people across ages. Combining a sample-barcoded 5' primer with a J-beta primer mix, a second PCR ran for roughly 6 to 12 cycles. TCRdb reanalysed the 5' RACE reads using MiXCR and keeps one entry per CDR3 protein. The sample yields 950,000 to 1,200,000 distinct CDR3 sequences, roughly two fifths seen once. Input material: blood. The receptors stem from a man younger than 35 in good health.

The chain links TRBV7-2 to TRBJ1-2; 8 bases agree with TRBD1. V was clipped by 0 bases and J by 7 bases; unmatched bases: 7. The length of the CDR3 is 15 residues. The germline CDR1 and CDR2 sequences are SGHTA and FQGNSA. CDR3 DNA: TGTGCCAGCAGCTTAGCCTGGACAGGGAGGAGTGGCTACACCTTC. This translates into CASSLAWTGRSGYTF. The full variable domain, with the rest looked up from reference TRBV7-2 and TRBJ1-2, is GAGVSQSPSNKVTEKGKDVELRCDPISGHTALYWYRQSLGQGLEFLIYFQGNSAPDKSGLPSDRFSAERTGGSVSTLTIQRTQQEDSAVYLCASSLAWTGRSGYTFGSGTRLTVV.

This clonotype was counted a few times. The gene calls are TRBV7-9 and TRBJ1-6; a weak D match, TRBD1 (5 bases). V was trimmed by 5 bases and J by 8 bases, leaving 13 bases between them. CDR1 SEHNR and CDR2 FQNEAQ come from the germline V gene (reference sequence). This CDR3 has 14 amino acids. The CDR3 region has the DNA TGTGCCAGCAGCACCGGGACGTGGGATTCACCCCTCCACTTT. It encodes CASSTGTWDSPLHF.

The V gene is TRBV20-1, the J gene TRBJ2-7, with D perhaps matching TRBD1 or TRBD2 (5 bases each). Trimming shortened V by 2 bases and J by 6 bases, and 14 bases separated the two germline ends. The CDR3 totals 13 residues. The germline gives CDR1 DFQATT, CDR2 SNEGSKA (reference sequence). The CDR3 sequence is CSARSREISEQYF. In DNA form, the CDR3 reads TGCAGTGCTAGATCCAGGGAGATCTCCGAGCAGTACTTC.

This clonotype has ten or more counts. The chain combines TRBV6-2 or TRBV6-3 with TRBJ1-2, with a weak D call TRBD1 (6 bases). CDR1 MNHEY and CDR2 SVGEGT come from the germline V gene. CDR3 length: 12 residues. The V end lost 11 bases, the J end lost 4 bases, and 14 bases lay between the germline ends. CDR3 sequence reads: CAVRGQSYGYTF. In DNA form, the CDR3 reads TGTGCCGTCCGCGGACAGAGCTATGGCTACACCTTC.

The chain has TRBV27 and TRBJ2-1; D remains unclear. Looked up from germline, CDR1 is MNHEY and CDR2 is SMNVEV (reference sequence). The CDR3 loop spans 18 amino acids. Trimming took 2 bases from V and 3 from J, leaving 20 bases between them. CDR3 DNA: TGTGCCAGCAGTTTAGACGTTTGGCGACAAGAGCTCTACAATGAGCAGTTCTTC. Its protein is CASSLDVWRQELYNEQFF.

This clonotype was recorded once. The gene calls are TRBV6-2 or TRBV6-3 and TRBJ2-5; D may be TRBD1 or TRBD2 (5 bases each). The DNA end favors TRBJ2-1, so the J call may be wrong. The germline V gene has CDR1 MNHEY and CDR2 SVGEGT. This CDR3 region has 14 residues. CDR3 DNA: TGTGCCAGCAGTTACTCGGGGGATCCGGAGACCCAGTTCTTC. Its protein product is CASSYSGDPETQFF.

This clonotype was seen many times. The V gene is TRBV29-1, the J gene TRBJ1-2; possible D gene TRBD1, 6 bases. V was trimmed by 7 bases and J by 1 base, leaving 16 bases between them. The CDR3 runs 14 residues. From germline, CDR1 is SQVTM and CDR2 ANQGSEA. CDR3 coding DNA: TGCAGCGCCGAGGGGGACGGTCATAACTATGGCTACACCTTC. Its protein is CSAEGDGHNYGYTF.

With respect to this clonotype: This may arise from a read error, as a much more abundant clone is one base away. The chain links TRBV9 to TRBJ2-1; 7 nucleotides align to TRBD1. After removal of 0 bases from V and 10 bases from J, the junction contained 7 bases not matched to a gene. Germline-derived CDR1 and CDR2 are SGDLS and YYNGEE. The CDR3 length is 14 residues. CDR3 nucleotides: TGTGCCAGCAGCGTAGGACAGGGTGCCTACGAGCAGTTCTTC. This codes for CASSVGQGAYEQFF.

Worth noting for this clonotype: It may be a read error: a sequence one base away is much more abundant. V is TRBV10-3 and J is TRBJ1-2, with 8 bases identical to TRBD1. Germline CDR1 and CDR2: ENHRY and SYGVKD. The CDR3 spans 14 residues. CDR3 DNA: TGTGCCACCAGTGGAGGACAGGGTGGATATGGCTACACCTTC. It specifies CATSGGQGGYGYTF.